The clone carrying this T cell receptor beta chain is termed medium-sized. Germline V gene sequence: CDR1 LGHNA, CDR2 YSLEER. This CDR3 is 15 amino acids long. With 4 bases clipped from V and 10 bases from J, the junction kept 13 bases outside the gene matches. The immunoSEQ assay amplified TCRB CDR3 from up to roughly 2 ug DNA. The primer mix had 60 V beta and 13 J beta primers. TCRdb's table, derived via immunoSEQ multiplex PCR, lists solely in-frame clones and lacks some. The table lists approximately 48,000 clones, 89% of them singletons. The data are from a study of glioma-infiltrating T cells after dendritic cell vaccination. Study in general: Patients received autologous tumor lysate-pulsed dendritic cell vaccination between the early 2000s and the early 2010s.

The time point here: after dendritic cell vaccination, including at tumor progression/relapse. Fresh-frozen tumor tissue and more than two years of survival data were available for all. The J gene is TRBJ2-1, the V gene TRBV4-3, with 7 bases matching TRBD2. Material: blood, obtained after dendritic cell vaccination. The receptor's source is a human donor with glioblastoma. The CDR3: CASSPELGGVSEQFF. CDR3 coding DNA: TGCGCCAGCAGCCCCGAGCTGGGGGGGGTATCGGAGCAGTTCTTC.